Described below is a single T cell receptor beta chain sequence and its context. Deletions cut 6 bases from V and 0 bases from J, with 11 bases between. Germline CDR1 is MNHEY and CDR2 is SVGAGI. The CDR3 length is 14 residues. The record originates from a study of blood T cell repertoires in COVID-19. For the study at large: PBMCs, B-cell-depleted T cells, or T cells provided the cDNA or gDNA that made up the material.

Per the authors' pipeline: Reference gene primer amplification gave nucleated cell count estimates. TCRdb's copy holds only in-frame clones and misses some; the assay was immunoSEQ multiplex PCR. That table gives V, J and clone size, and the DNA gave D and trimming. The table shows about 150,000 clones, with approximately 83% occurring only once. This TCR derives from a man aged 65 to 85 with acute or convalescent COVID-19. Sequenced input: peripheral blood. This chain uses TRBV6-5 with TRBJ1-1; D gene uncertain. The CDR3 region is CASSPFVVNTEAFF. For the CDR3, the DNA is TGTGCCAGCAGCCCCTTCGTTGTGAACACTGAAGCTTTCTTT.